This T cell receptor beta chain was obtained from a study of blood T cell repertoires in COVID-19 (dated by TCRdb to 2019 to 2021). For the study in its entirety: Collaborator samples came from the United States, Italy and Spain and covered acute and convalescent phases of COVID-19. The repertoires were released in a freely available public database intended as a resource for research on the immune response to SARS-CoV-2. Subjects who had been exposed to COVID-19, were actively infected with it, or had recovered from it provided the deeply sampled blood TCRbeta repertoires that made up the dataset. Samples were obtained from the ongoing ImmuneRACE study (first 160 participants) and from about 1,300 subjects provided by 6 global collaborators. Sample metadata almost always included a de-identified subject ID, COVID-19 status, age in years and sex. Where HLA class I and class II types were available, the types were taken from metadata supplied by the sample provider, not from assay-based typing. The prospective study material was composed of cDNA or gDNA derived from T cells, B-cell-depleted T cells, or PBMCs. Here is what the overall study found, with its caveats: The amount of clinical and demographic metadata varied by source and participant and was provided uncurated.

TCRbeta CDR3 regions were amplified from genomic DNA using the immunoSEQ Assay, a bias-controlled multiplex PCR. Regarding the original processing steps: Within the assay, amplification of reference gene primers was used to estimate how many nucleated cells each sample contained. To quantify the absolute abundance of each unique TCRbeta CDR3 rearrangement, sequence reads were collapsed and filtered. Productive Simpson clonality was computed per sample as the square root of Simpson's diversity index over productive rearrangements. TCRdb stores this immuneACCESS table with in-frame sequences only. Part of the clones is absent; in the studies checked, under half of the shortfall reflects unresolved V genes, and no reason is known for the rest. The V and J calls and clone size were taken over from that table, and D and trimming were inferred from the DNA. The sample table records some 180,000 clones; approximately 80% of these occur just once. Of the sample, approximately 15% is held by the ten largest clones.

Enrolling through a virtual design, the prospective study's participants ranged in age from about 18 to 89 years and lived across roughly 24 United States geographic areas. In the prospective study, cohorts were assigned on the basis of participant-reported clinical history obtained from a screening survey and a study questionnaire. Exposed participants had been in contact with someone with a PCR-confirmed or clinician-diagnosed COVID-19 case within 2 weeks of study entry. Each participant in the prospective study had whole blood, serum and a nasopharyngeal or oropharyngeal swab collected by mobile phlebotomists. Additional blood draws and questionnaires over an approximately 2-month period could optionally be provided by prospective study participants. Prospective study blood samples were shipped either frozen or at room temperature before DNA extraction. The cysteine opens and the phenylalanine closes a CDR3 of 15 amino acids. Only CDR3 DNA remains: 45 bases, in frame from the first base. As encoded in the germline V gene, CDR1 is SGHNT while CDR2 is YENEEA. Here V drops 1 base and J drops 5 bases, and the junction holds 3 bases not matched to any gene.

Note on this clone: Its antigen is still unknown. Base-call qualities are not available, and no considerably larger clone is one nucleotide away.

Sequenced: PBMCs or T cells enriched from blood (not recorded which). The clonotype originates from a man aged 60 to 75 who had been exposed to COVID-19. The V and J segments used are TRBV11-3 and TRBJ2-7, and 12 junction bases match TRBD1. The CDR3 region reads CASSLGGQGAHEQYF. The DNA is as follows: TGTGCCAGCAGCTTAGGGGGACAGGGGGCCCACGAGCAGTACTTC.